This TCR beta chain was identified in a study of CD8 T cells in ankylosing spondylitis. TCRdb processed the 5' RACE reads anew with MiXCR; each CDR3 protein has one entry. The sample holds over 130,000 distinct CDR3 sequences; under 45% are singletons and the top ten take 13% to 15%. The CDR3 contains 17 residues. Trimming shortened V by 3 bases and J by 5 bases, and 19 bases separated the two germline ends. The germline V gene encodes CDR1 LNHNV and CDR2 YYDKDF (reference sequence). Material for sequencing was synovial fluid, either unsorted or a sorted T cell fraction (not recorded which). The source of this sequence is a male donor with ankylosing spondylitis. The V call is TRBV15, the J call TRBJ1-4; D gene ambiguous. The CDR3 DNA sequence: TGTGCCACCAGCAGGCTGTATAGGGTTGAGGAGAATGAAAAACTGTTTTTT. Protein product: CATSRLYRVEENEKLFF.